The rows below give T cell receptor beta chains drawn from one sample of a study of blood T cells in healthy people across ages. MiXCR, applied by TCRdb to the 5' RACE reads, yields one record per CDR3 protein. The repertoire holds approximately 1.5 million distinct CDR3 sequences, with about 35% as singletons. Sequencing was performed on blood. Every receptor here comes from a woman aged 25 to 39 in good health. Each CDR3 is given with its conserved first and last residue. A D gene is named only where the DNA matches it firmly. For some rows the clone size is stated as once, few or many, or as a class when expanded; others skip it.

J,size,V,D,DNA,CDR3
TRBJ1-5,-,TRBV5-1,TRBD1,TGCGCCAGCAGCCAGACAGGGGGCTTACAACAGCCCCAGCATTTT,CASSQTGGLQQPQHF
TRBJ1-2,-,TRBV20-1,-,TGCAGTGCTATTGTCTATGGCTACACCTTC,CSAIVYGYTF
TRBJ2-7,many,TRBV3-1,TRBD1,TGTGCCAGCAGCCCGTCGGACAGGGGTCGCGAGCAGTACTTC,CASSPSDRGREQYF
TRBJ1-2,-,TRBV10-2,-,TGCGCCAGCAGTGAGAGAGGCGGCGGGGGGTACTATGGCTACACCTTC,CASSERGGGGYYGYTF
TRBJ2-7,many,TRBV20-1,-,TGCAGTGCTAGAGACGCCTCCTACGAGCAGTACTTC,CSARDASYEQYF
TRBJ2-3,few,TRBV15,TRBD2,TGTGCCACCAGCAGAAAGCGGGGGGGCGTGACAGATACGCAGTATTTT,CATSRKRGGVTDTQYF
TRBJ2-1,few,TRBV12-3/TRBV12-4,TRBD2,TGTGCCAGCAGCCCCCTAGCGGGAGGCTTCAGGGGCTACAATGAGCAGTTCTTC,CASSPLAGGFRGYNEQFF
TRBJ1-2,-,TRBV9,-,TGTGCCAGCAGCGCCTTATTTAACTATGGCTACACCTTC,CASSALFNYGYTF
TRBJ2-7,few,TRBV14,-,TGTGCCAGCAGCGAACCGGATACAGGGTATTACGAGCAGTACTTC,CASSEPDTGYYEQYF
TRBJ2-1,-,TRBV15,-,TGTGCCACCAGCTCCGGGGCTCGTCAGTTCTTC,CATSSGARQFF
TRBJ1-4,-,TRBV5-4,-,TGTGCCAGCAGCTTAAAGGGGGGCGCGGATGAAAAACTGTTTTTT,CASSLKGGADEKLFF